A selection of T cell receptor beta chains follows, all from one sample in a study of early T cells in non-severe SARS-CoV-2 infection. One entry per CDR3 protein, called by TCRdb with MiXCR from the 5' RACE reads. The sample records tens of thousands of distinct CDR3 sequences, about 6% being singletons. The specimen comprised whole blood, sampled at baseline. Source of these receptors: an adult who was a healthcare worker with PCR-confirmed SARS-CoV-2 infection or an uninfected control (not recorded which). Both conserved end residues are part of each CDR3. The D gene is left open where the match is weak. Clone sizes are given selectively: once, few, many, or a class where the clone is expanded.

v_gene	d_gene	j_gene	abundance	CDR3nt	CDR3aa
TRBV10-3	TRBD2	TRBJ2-7	few	TGTGCCATCAGTGAGTCGACTAGCGGTAAATACTACGAGCAGTACTTC	CAISESTSGKYYEQYF
TRBV6-6	TRBD2	TRBJ2-1	many	TGTGCCAGCAGTTACTGGGCGGGAGAGGGCAATGAGCAGTTCTTC	CASSYWAGEGNEQFF
TRBV18	.	TRBJ1-1	many	TGTGCCAGCTCACCTGTCCAGGACTCTGAAGCTTTCTTT	CASSPVQDSEAFF
TRBV12-3/TRBV12-4	TRBD2	TRBJ2-5	few	TGTGCCAGCACAGTTTGGTCTAGCGGGAGTGAGACCCAGTACTTC	CASTVWSSGSETQYF
TRBV5-1	TRBD1	TRBJ2-4	many	TGCGCCAGCAGCTCGGGACAGGGGGCAGCCAAAAACATTCAGTACTTC	CASSSGQGAAKNIQYF
TRBV20-1	.	TRBJ2-7	many	TGCAGTGCTAGAGGGGTACTAGCTTCTTACGAGCAGTACTTC	CSARGVLASYEQYF
TRBV5-1	TRBD1	TRBJ2-1	.	TGCGCCAGTCAGCTGACAGGGGGCCATGAGCAGTTCTTC	CASQLTGGHEQFF
TRBV6-2/TRBV6-3	TRBD2	TRBJ2-1	many	TGTGCCAGCAGTTACTCCATGGCCGGGAGGGCTGAGCAGTTCTTC	CASSYSMAGRAEQFF
TRBV9	.	TRBJ2-1	few	TGTGCCAGCAGCCCATCCGGATCTGGGGAGCAGTTCTTC	CASSPSGSGEQFF
TRBV27	TRBD1	TRBJ2-7	many	TGTGCCAGTCACAGGGGGTCCGAGCAGTACTTC	CASHRGSEQYF
TRBV14	.	TRBJ1-1	.	TGTGCCAGCAGCCAAGATCGGGTGATTGAGAACACTGAAGCTTTCTTT	CASSQDRVIENTEAFF
TRBV29-1	.	TRBJ1-2	few	TGCAGCGTTGATCGTGGAGGGGAAGTCTATGGCTACACCTTC	CSVDRGGEVYGYTF
TRBV10-3	TRBD2	TRBJ2-3	few	TGTGCCATCAGTGAACCCCCCGCGGGAGGTAGCACAGATACGCAGTATTTT	CAISEPPAGGSTDTQYF
TRBV4-1	.	TRBJ2-2	.	TGCGCCAGCAGCCAAGATACGGGAGATTTCACCGGGGAGCTGTTTTTT	CASSQDTGDFTGELFF
TRBV19	TRBD1	TRBJ2-2	few	TGTGCCAGTAGGCGACAGGGAAAGGACACCGGGGAGCTGTTTTTT	CASRRQGKDTGELFF
TRBV28	.	TRBJ1-6	few	TGTGCCAGCTACGGACAGCCAAATTCACCCCTCCACTTT	CASYGQPNSPLHF
TRBV12-3/TRBV12-4	TRBD1	TRBJ1-5	.	TGTGCCAGCAGCGAGGGGACAGGAGGTCAGCCCCAGCATTTT	CASSEGTGGQPQHF
TRBV29-1	TRBD2	TRBJ2-1	few	TGCAGCGTTGAGTCTAGCGGCACCTCCTACAATGAGCAGTTCTTC	CSVESSGTSYNEQFF
TRBV3-1	.	TRBJ1-5	many	TGTGCCAGCAGCGTGGACAATTATAGCAATCAGCCCCAGCATTTT	CASSVDNYSNQPQHF
TRBV29-1	TRBD1	TRBJ2-1	few	TGCAGCGGTACAGGGGGCAGTGAGCAGTTCTTC	CSGTGGSEQFF
TRBV7-7	TRBD2	TRBJ2-5	.	TGTGCCAGCAGCCAAACCGGGACTAGCGGGCGACAAGAGACCCAGTACTTC	CASSQTGTSGRQETQYF
TRBV10-3	TRBD2	TRBJ2-2	few	TGTGCCATCAGTGGACTAGCGGTCGAAGGGACCGGGGAGCTGTTTTTT	CAISGLAVEGTGELFF
TRBV12-3/TRBV12-4	.	TRBJ1-1	few	TGTGCCAGCAGTCAAGCGGGACAATCGAGAGCTTTCTTT	CASSQAGQSRAFF
TRBV3-1	.	TRBJ2-3	.	TGTGCCAGCAGCACTCGATTCACAGATACGCAGTATTTT	CASSTRFTDTQYF